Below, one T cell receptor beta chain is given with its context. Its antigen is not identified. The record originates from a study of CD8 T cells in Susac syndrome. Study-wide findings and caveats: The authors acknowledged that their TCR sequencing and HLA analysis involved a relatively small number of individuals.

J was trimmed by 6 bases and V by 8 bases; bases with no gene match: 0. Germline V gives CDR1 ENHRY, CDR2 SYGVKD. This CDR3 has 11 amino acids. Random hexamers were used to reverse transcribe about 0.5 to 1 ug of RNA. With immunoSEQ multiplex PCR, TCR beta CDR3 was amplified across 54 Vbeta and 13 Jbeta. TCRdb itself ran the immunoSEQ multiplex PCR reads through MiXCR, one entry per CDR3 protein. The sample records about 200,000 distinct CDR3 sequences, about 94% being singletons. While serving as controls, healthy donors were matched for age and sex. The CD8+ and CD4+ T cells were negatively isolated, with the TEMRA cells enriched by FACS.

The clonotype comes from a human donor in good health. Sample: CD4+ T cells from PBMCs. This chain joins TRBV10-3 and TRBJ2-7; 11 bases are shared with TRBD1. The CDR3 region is CAIGTGGEQYF. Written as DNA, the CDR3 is TGTGCCATCGGGACAGGGGGCGAGCAGTACTTC.